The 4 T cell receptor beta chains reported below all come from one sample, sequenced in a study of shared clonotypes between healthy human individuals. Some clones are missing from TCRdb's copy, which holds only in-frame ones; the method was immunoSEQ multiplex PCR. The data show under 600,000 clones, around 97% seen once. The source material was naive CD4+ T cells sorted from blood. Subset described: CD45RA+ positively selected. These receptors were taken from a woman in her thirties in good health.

For the CDR3, the DNA is TGCAGCGTTGAAGATTGGACAGCTAACACTGAAGCTTTCTTT. Translation gives CSVEDWTANTEAFF. The gene calls are TRBV29-1 and TRBJ1-1; perhaps TRBD1 as D (6 bases). CDR3 length: 14 residues. The germline CDR1 and CDR2 sequences are SQVTM and ANQGSEA. Trimming stripped 0 bases from V and 2 bases from J, with 10 bases between.

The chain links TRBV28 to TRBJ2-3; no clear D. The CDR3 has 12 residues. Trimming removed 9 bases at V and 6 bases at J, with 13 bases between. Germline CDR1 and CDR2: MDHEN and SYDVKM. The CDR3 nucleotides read TGTGCCAGTCTATCCTGGACGGATACGCAGTATTTT. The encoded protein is CASLSWTDTQYF.

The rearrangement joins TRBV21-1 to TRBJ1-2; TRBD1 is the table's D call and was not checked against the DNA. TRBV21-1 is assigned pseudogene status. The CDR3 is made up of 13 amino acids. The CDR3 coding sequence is TGTGCCAGCAGCCTGGACAGGGGCCATGGCTACACCTTC. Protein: CASSLDRGHGYTF.

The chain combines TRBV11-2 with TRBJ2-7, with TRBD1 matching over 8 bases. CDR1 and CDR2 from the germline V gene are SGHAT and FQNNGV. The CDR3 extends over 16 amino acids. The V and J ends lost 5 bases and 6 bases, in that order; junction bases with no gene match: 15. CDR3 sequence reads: CASSRLQGQVDLEQYF. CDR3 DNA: TGTGCCAGCAGCCGCCTCCAGGGACAGGTAGATCTCGAGCAGTACTTC.